These 15 T cell receptor beta chains were sequenced from one sample in a study of T cell changes during pregnancy in multiple sclerosis. Measured with immunoSEQ multiplex PCR; TCRdb has only the in-frame clones, and not every one. The table includes around 57,000 clones, around 90% detected once. Sequencing used peripheral blood, obtained in the second trimester of pregnancy. The receptor source for this set is a female donor with multiple sclerosis, enrolled in a pregnancy study.

This chain uses TRBV5-1 with TRBJ2-7; D is unclear. The CDR3 has 14 amino acids. The V end was cut by 1 base, the J end by 0 bases, with 8 bases between. Germline V gives CDR1 SGHRS, CDR2 YFSETQ. The CDR3 reads CASSLPLSSYEQYF. The CDR3 DNA reads as TGCGCCAGCAGCTTGCCCCTAAGCTCCTACGAGCAGTACTTC.

This clone has only one observation. The chain has TRBV7-9 and TRBJ2-3, with 7 bases identical to TRBD1. This CDR3 is 16 amino acids long. V lost 4 bases and J lost 1; bases outside the gene matches: 8. Germline loops: CDR1 SEHNR, CDR2 FQNEAQ (reference sequence). The DNA of the CDR3 is TGTGCCAGCAGCTCTTTCACAGGGGCTCGCACAGATACGCAGTATTTT. This codes for CASSSFTGARTDTQYF.

CDR3 DNA: TGTGCCAGCAGTTTCCTCCGTGGGGCGGGGCTCACCGGGGAGCTGTTTTTT. Residues: CASSFLRGAGLTGELFF. The rearrangement joins TRBV27 to TRBJ2-2; D is possibly TRBD2 (6 bases). The CDR3 spans 17 residues. Germline V lookup: CDR1 MNHEY, CDR2 SMNVEV (reference sequence). The V and J ends lost 3 bases and 4 bases respectively, with 18 bases between them.

The gene calls are TRBV19 and TRBJ1-2; tentative D call: TRBD1 (5 bases). Per germline, CDR1 LNHDA and CDR2 SQIVND (reference sequence). The CDR3 runs to 13 residues. V lost 8 bases, J lost 7 bases, and 17 bases lay in between. The CDR3 bases are TGTGCCAGTGGGGTGGAGGGGACTGGTGGCTACACCTTC. Amino acids: CASGVEGTGGYTF. The entire variable domain, with the rest obtained from reference TRBV19 and TRBJ1-2, is as follows: DGGITQSPKYLFRKEGQNVTLSCEQNLNHDAMYWYRQDPGQGLRLIYYSQIVNDFQKGDIAEGYSVSREKKESFPLTVTSAQKNPTAFYLCASGVEGTGGYTFGSGTRLTVV.

The chain recombines TRBV29-1 with TRBJ1-1, with TRBD1 matching over 11 bases. V lost 7 bases and J lost 4; bases outside the gene matches: 5. This CDR3 has 13 residues. Germline values: CDR1 SQVTM, CDR2 ANQGSEA. The CDR3 region is CSAYGTGGTEAFF. In nucleotides, the CDR3 is TGCAGCGCCTACGGGACAGGGGGCACTGAAGCTTTCTTT.

The genes are TRBV19 and TRBJ2-1; a weak D match, TRBD2 (6 bases). Germline CDR1 is LNHDA and CDR2 is SQIVND (reference sequence). V dropped 3 bases and J dropped 8 bases, with 11 bases sitting between them. CDR3 length: 13 amino acids. CDR3 bases: TGTGCCAGTAGTATTTCATGGGAGGATGAGCAGTTCTTC. Amino acid sequence: CASSISWEDEQFF.

This chain uses TRBV6-6 with TRBJ1-1, with a possible D match to TRBD1 (6 bases). Trimming stripped 3 bases from V and 4 bases from J, with 15 bases between. Germline-derived CDR1 and CDR2 are MNHNY and SVGAGI (reference sequence). The CDR3 is made up of 15 amino acids. The CDR3 loop is CASSYIRGAGTEAFF. The CDR3 bases are TGTGCCAGCAGTTATATCAGGGGCGCGGGCACTGAAGCTTTCTTT.

The V and J genes are TRBV6-5 and TRBJ1-2; 8 nucleotides match TRBD1. Per the germline V gene, CDR1 is MNHEY and CDR2 is SVGAGI. V gave up 8 bases and J gave up 2 bases; unmatched junction bases: 10. This CDR3 is built from 15 residues. The CDR3 is CASGYRGGPNYGYTF. The DNA for the CDR3 is TGTGCCAGCGGCTACAGGGGGGGCCCAAACTATGGCTACACCTTC.

The chain combines TRBV6-1 with TRBJ2-2; unclear D gene. The CDR3 runs to 14 residues. Deletions cut 6 bases from V and 3 bases from J, with 11 bases between. CDR1 and CDR2 from the germline V gene are MNHNS and SASEGT. The CDR3 DNA follows: TGTGCCAGCAGCGAGCTGATAGACACCGGGGAGCTGTTTTTT. This gives the protein CASSELIDTGELFF.

The chain combines TRBV5-1 with TRBJ1-2; no definite D call. This CDR3 contains 14 residues. CDR1 and CDR2 from the germline V gene are SGHRS and YFSETQ. Deletions cut 0 bases from V and 4 bases from J, with 10 bases between. This CDR3 reads CASSLDKELYGYTF. DNA for the CDR3: TGCGCCAGCAGCTTGGACAAGGAGCTCTATGGCTACACCTTC.

The chain has TRBV7-3 and TRBJ2-1; perhaps TRBD2 as D (6 bases). V was pared by 5 bases and J by 14 bases, with 19 bases between. The CDR3 sequence is 13 residues long. Germline values: CDR1 SGHTA, CDR2 FQGTGA. The CDR3 sequence: CASSLELASVKFF. CDR3 in DNA: TGTGCCAGCAGCCTTGAATTGGCTAGCGTAAAGTTCTTC.

The chain combines TRBV9 with TRBJ1-6, with TRBD1 as a possible D gene (6 bases). Per germline, CDR1 SGDLS and CDR2 YYNGEE. CDR3 length: 17 amino acids. The V end was cut by 3 bases, the J end by 7 bases, with 20 bases between. CDR3 amino acids: CASSALTGREGNSPLHF. The CDR3 DNA follows: TGTGCCAGCAGCGCCCTCACAGGGCGAGAAGGAAATTCACCCCTCCACTTT.

This clone was counted a single time. The V and J genes are TRBV30 and TRBJ1-3; D call uncertain. The CDR3 is made up of 14 amino acids. Between the trimmed V and J ends, which lost 2 bases and 2 bases, there was a span of 10 bases. Germline V CDR1 and CDR2: GTSNPN, SVGIG (reference sequence). DNA of the CDR3: TGTGCCTGGAGTTTAGATTTACCTGGAAACACCATATATTTT. The encoded protein is CAWSLDLPGNTIYF.

The chain joins TRBV28 to TRBJ2-3; TRBD2 matches 12 bases. V dropped 3 bases and J dropped 6; count of bases not matched to a gene: 4. The length of the CDR3 is 15 residues. Germline CDR1 reads MDHEN; CDR2 reads SYDVKM. In DNA form, the CDR3 reads TGTGCCAGCAGTTTGCTAGCGGGGGGGCGGGATACGCAGTATTTT. Translation gives CASSLLAGGRDTQYF.

This clone counts as medium-sized (0.01 to 0.1%). The rearrangement uses TRBV19 and TRBJ1-1; D remains ambiguous. Per the germline V gene, CDR1 is LNHDA and CDR2 is SQIVND (reference sequence). V lost 7 bases and J lost 7, with 13 bases in between. CDR3 length: 12 amino acids. CDR3 amino acids: CASKSNRGEAFF. DNA for the CDR3: TGTGCCAGTAAGTCAAATCGAGGTGAAGCTTTCTTT.